This TCR beta chain was sequenced during a study of T cell changes during pregnancy in multiple sclerosis. V shed 3 bases and J 2 bases; nucleotides not matched to a gene: 1. Germline CDR1 is SGHTA and CDR2 is FQGTGA. This CDR3 has 16 amino acids. Sequenced by immunoSEQ multiplex PCR; TCRdb stores in-frame clones only, minus some. The sample contains roughly 22,000 clones, approximately 91% of which appear only once. The sequences come from CD4+ T cells from peripheral blood mononuclear cells, collected after pregnancy. The receptor was derived from a female donor in good health, enrolled as a control in a pregnancy study. The V gene is TRBV7-3, the J gene TRBJ2-2; 12 nucleotides match TRBD1. CDR3 in amino acids: CASSLGTGGNTGELFF. The CDR3 region has the DNA TGTGCCAGCAGCTTGGGGACAGGGGGCAACACCGGGGAGCTGTTTTTT.